This TCR beta chain was sequenced for a study of cytomegalovirus exposure and HLA in healthy donors. Assay: immunoSEQ multiplex PCR; the TCRdb copy retains only in-frame clones and omits some. The sample consists of about 120,000 clones, approximately 91% of them appearing once. A note on this clone: Its cognate antigen is unknown.

Broader study findings: Specific recognition of CMV antigens was confirmed in vitro for a few chains (all CMV-associated). The tendency of first-cohort TCR clusters to co-occur in the 110 or so validation repertoires emerged from a later analysis. The authors enumerated roughly 180 TCR beta chains as linked to cytomegalovirus. High sensitivity and specificity were reportedly achieved when the classifier diagnosed cytomegalovirus status.

CDR1 SGDLS and CDR2 YYNGEE come from the germline V gene. This CDR3 is 13 amino acids long. V lost 6 bases to trimming and J lost 0 bases, with 9 bases between them. Specimen: PBMCs. The chain recombines TRBV9 with TRBJ1-1; TRBD1 is a possible D gene (5 bases). The receptor was derived from a young man in good health and CMV-seropositive. The CDR3 here is CASNPTVNTEAFF. CDR3 nucleotides: TGTGCCAGCAACCCGACAGTGAACACTGAAGCTTTCTTT.